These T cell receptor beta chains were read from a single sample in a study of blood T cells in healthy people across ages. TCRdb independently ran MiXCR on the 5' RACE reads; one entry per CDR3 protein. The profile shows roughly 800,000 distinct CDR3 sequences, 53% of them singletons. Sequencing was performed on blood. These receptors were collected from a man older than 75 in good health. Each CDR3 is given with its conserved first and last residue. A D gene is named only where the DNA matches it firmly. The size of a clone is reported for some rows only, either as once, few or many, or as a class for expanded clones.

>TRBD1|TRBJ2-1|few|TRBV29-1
CSVEGTAYNEQFF
TGCAGCGTTGAGGGGACAGCGTACAATGAGCAGTTCTTC
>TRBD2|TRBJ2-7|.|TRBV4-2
CASSQENGGIYEQYF
TGTGCCAGCAGCCAGGAAAACGGGGGGATCTACGAGCAGTACTTC
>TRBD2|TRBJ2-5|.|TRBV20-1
CSASGTWGTSDPYDQYF
TGCAGTGCTTCCGGTACTTGGGGGACTAGCGATCCCTACGACCAGTACTTC
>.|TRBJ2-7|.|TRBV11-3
CASSLEGSTYEQYF
TGTGCCAGCAGCTTAGAGGGCTCAACCTACGAGCAGTACTTC
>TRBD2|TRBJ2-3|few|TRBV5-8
CASSPGTSGMGRYAYF
TGTGCCAGCAGCCCCGGGACTAGCGGGATGGGCAGATACGCGTATTTT
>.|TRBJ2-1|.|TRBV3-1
CASSPSGSGGYNEQFF
TGTGCCAGCAGCCCGTCGGGTAGCGGAGGATACAATGAGCAGTTCTTC
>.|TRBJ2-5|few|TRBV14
CASSQDLGSQETQYF
TGTGCCAGCAGCCAAGATCTCGGCAGTCAAGAGACCCAGTACTTC
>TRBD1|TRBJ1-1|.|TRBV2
CASRRTGNTEAFF
TGTGCCAGCAGGAGGACAGGGAACACTGAAGCTTTCTTT
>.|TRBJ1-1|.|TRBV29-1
CSVDALVNPEAFF
TGCAGCGTTGATGCTCTAGTGAACCCTGAAGCTTTCTTT
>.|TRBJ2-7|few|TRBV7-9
CASSLDLIPYEQYF
TGTGCCAGCAGCTTAGACCTGATCCCCTACGAGCAGTACTTC
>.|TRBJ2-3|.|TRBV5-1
CASSLVRVGATDTQYF
TGCGCCAGCAGCTTGGTTCGAGTGGGAGCGACAGATACGCAGTATTTT
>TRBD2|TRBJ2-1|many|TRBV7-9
CASSPTSGGYNEQFF
TGTGCCAGCAGCCCCACTAGCGGGGGCTACAATGAGCAGTTCTTC
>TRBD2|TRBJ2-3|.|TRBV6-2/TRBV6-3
CASSYRTGLAGRDTQYF
TGTGCCAGCAGTTATAGAACGGGACTAGCGGGAAGGGATACGCAGTATTTT
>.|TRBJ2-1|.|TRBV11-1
CASRGEAGPWSNEQFF
TGTGCCAGCAGGGGCGAAGCGGGTCCCTGGAGCAATGAGCAGTTCTTC
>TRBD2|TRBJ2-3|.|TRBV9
CASSVVSRESTDTQYF
TGTGCCAGCAGCGTAGTCTCGCGGGAGAGCACAGATACGCAGTATTTT
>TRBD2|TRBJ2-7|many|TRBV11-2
CASSLLAGVTGEQYF
TGTGCCAGCAGCTTACTAGCGGGAGTGACTGGCGAGCAGTACTTC
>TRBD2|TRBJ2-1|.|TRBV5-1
CASRWGLAGANEQFF
TGCGCCAGCAGGTGGGGACTAGCGGGAGCCAATGAGCAGTTCTTC
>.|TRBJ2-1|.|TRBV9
CASSVDPTGSYNEQFF
TGTGCCAGCAGCGTAGATCCCACCGGCTCCTACAATGAGCAGTTCTTC
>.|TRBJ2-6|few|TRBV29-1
CSIQQAGANVLTF
TGCAGCATACAACAGGCTGGGGCCAACGTCCTGACTTTC
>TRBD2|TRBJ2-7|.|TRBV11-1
CASRASGGYEQYF
TGTGCCAGCAGGGCATCGGGAGGCTACGAGCAGTACTTC
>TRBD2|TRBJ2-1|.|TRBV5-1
CASSLGGTSSHEQFF
TGCGCCAGCAGCTTGGGTGGGACTAGCTCCCATGAGCAGTTCTTC
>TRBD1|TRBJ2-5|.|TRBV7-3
CASSLTGQVQETQYF
TGTGCCAGCAGCTTAACGGGACAGGTCCAAGAGACCCAGTACTTC
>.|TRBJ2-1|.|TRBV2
CASSESLGSYNEQFF
TGTGCCAGCAGTGAGAGTCTTGGCTCCTACAATGAGCAGTTCTTC
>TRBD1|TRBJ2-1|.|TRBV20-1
CSAIPGQLSEQFF
TGCAGTGCTATCCCGGGACAGCTCAGTGAGCAGTTCTTC
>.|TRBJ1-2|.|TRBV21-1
CASSIRAPNPQGYGYTF
TGTGCCAGCAGCATCCGGGCACCGAATCCCCAGGGGTATGGCTACACCTTC
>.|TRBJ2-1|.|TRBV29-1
CSVEGVERSEQFF
TGCAGCGTTGAGGGCGTTGAGCGGTCTGAGCAGTTCTTC
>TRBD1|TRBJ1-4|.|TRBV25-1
CASSIRGLGEKLFF
TGTGCCAGCAGTATCAGGGGGCTCGGTGAAAAACTGTTTTTT
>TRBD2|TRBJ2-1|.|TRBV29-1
CSVGTSGIYEQFF
TGCAGCGTCGGGACTAGCGGAATCTACGAGCAGTTCTTC
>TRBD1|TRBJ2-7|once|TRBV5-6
CASSLRRGGRSSYEQYF
TGTGCCAGCAGCTTACGACGAGGGGGCCGCAGCTCCTACGAGCAGTACTTC
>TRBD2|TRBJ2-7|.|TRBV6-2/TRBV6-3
CASSYRPAGGREQYF
TGTGCCAGCAGTTACCGCCCAGCGGGAGGACGCGAGCAGTACTTC
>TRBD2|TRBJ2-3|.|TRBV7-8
CASRPTRGGGTDTQYF
TGTGCCAGCAGACCCACGCGGGGGGGCGGCACAGATACGCAGTATTTT
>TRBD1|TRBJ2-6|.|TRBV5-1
CASSLRGPGQSSGANVLTF
TGCGCCAGCAGCTTGAGGGGTCCGGGACAGAGCTCTGGGGCCAACGTCCTGACTTTC
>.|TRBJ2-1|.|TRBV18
CASSPQSIIYNEQFF
TGTGCCAGCTCACCACAAAGTATTATCTACAATGAGCAGTTCTTC
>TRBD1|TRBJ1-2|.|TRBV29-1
CSVDPQGQGADGYTF
TGCAGCGTTGATCCTCAGGGACAGGGGGCTGATGGCTACACCTTC
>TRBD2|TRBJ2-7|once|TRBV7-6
CASSSTPRGTTEKPYEQYF
TGTGCCAGCAGCTCGACTCCCCGAGGGACTACCGAGAAACCCTACGAGCAGTACTTC
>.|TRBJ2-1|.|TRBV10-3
CAISEDRGNEQFF
TGTGCCATCAGTGAAGATCGTGGGAATGAGCAGTTCTTC
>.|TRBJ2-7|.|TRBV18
CASSPGARNYEQYF
TGTGCCAGCTCCCCCGGGGCAAGGAACTACGAGCAGTACTTC
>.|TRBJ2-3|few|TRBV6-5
CASSYSGVGLDTQYF
TGTGCCAGCAGTTACTCCGGGGTGGGGCTGGATACGCAGTATTTT
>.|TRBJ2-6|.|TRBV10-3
CAISVSTGRRANVLTF
TGTGCCATCAGTGTTTCGACAGGTCGTAGGGCCAACGTCCTGACTTTC
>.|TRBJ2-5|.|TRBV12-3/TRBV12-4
CASSLAGAEETQYF
TGTGCCAGCAGTTTAGCGGGAGCGGAGGAGACCCAGTACTTC
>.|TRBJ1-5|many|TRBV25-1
CASSASRNQPQHF
TGTGCCAGCAGTGCATCAAGAAATCAGCCCCAGCATTTT
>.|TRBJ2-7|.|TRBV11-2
CASSFVGAGMNEQYF
TGTGCCAGCAGCTTTGTCGGGGCGGGAATGAACGAGCAGTACTTC
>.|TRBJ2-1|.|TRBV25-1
CASSELLGSLNEQFF
TGTGCCAGCAGTGAATTATTGGGTAGCCTCAATGAGCAGTTCTTC
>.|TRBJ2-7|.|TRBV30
CAWRSRPGPYEQYF
TGTGCCTGGAGGTCGCGACCAGGGCCCTACGAGCAGTACTTC
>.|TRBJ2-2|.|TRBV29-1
CSVEPTGAGELFF
TGCAGCGTCGAACCCACAGGAGCCGGGGAGCTGTTTTTT
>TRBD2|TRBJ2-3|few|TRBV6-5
CASSLGLAGRTDTQYF
TGTGCCAGCAGTCTGGGACTAGCGGGACGCACAGATACGCAGTATTTT
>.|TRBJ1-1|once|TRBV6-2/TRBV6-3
CASIQPYTEAFF
TGTGCCAGCATCCAACCCTACACTGAAGCTTTCTTT
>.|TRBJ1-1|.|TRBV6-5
CASSYKRRGTEAFF
TGTGCCAGCAGTTACAAAAGGAGGGGGACTGAAGCTTTCTTT
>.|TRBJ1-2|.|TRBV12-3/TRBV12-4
CASSSGTPINYGYTF
TGTGCCAGCAGCTCGGGGACACCGATTAACTATGGCTACACCTTC
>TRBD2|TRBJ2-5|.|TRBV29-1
CSVEGAGGETQYF
TGCAGCGTTGAGGGAGCGGGAGGGGAGACCCAGTACTTC
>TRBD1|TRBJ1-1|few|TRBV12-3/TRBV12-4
CASSLTGTGNTEAFF
TGTGCCAGCAGTCTAACCGGGACAGGGAACACTGAAGCTTTCTTT
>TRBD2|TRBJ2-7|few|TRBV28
CASSLPTSGSHEQYF
TGTGCCAGCAGTTTACCGACTAGCGGGAGTCACGAGCAGTACTTC
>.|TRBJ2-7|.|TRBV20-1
CSASRALKSHEQYF
TGCAGTGCTAGCAGGGCCCTCAAATCCCACGAGCAGTACTTC
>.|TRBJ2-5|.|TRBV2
CASSGRAGGETQYF
TGTGCCAGCAGTGGAAGAGCGGGCGGGGAGACCCAGTACTTC